The present T cell receptor beta chain was sequenced within a study of tumor-infiltrating lymphocytes in localized non-small cell lung cancer. Study-level background: Patients included smokers and never-smokers with various histologies, some sampled after neoadjuvant chemotherapy. Tumor tissue and non-adjacent uninvolved lung came from each patient. Findings and limits, study-wide: No T-cell fraction difference was seen between IM1 and IM2 tumors. Different pieces of the same tissue were used for each assay.

The CDR3 extends over 17 amino acids. Germline V gene sequence: CDR1 SQVTM, CDR2 ANQGSEA. Trimming cost V 5 bases and J 4 bases; bases outside gene matches: 16. As to this clone: The antigen is not known.

Produced via immunoSEQ multiplex PCR; TCRdb's table is partial and in-frame only. The data contain 15,000 to 20,000 clones, 73% of them singletons. The chain recombines TRBV29-1 with TRBJ2-2; 7 nucleotides line up with TRBD2. The receptor was isolated from a human donor with non-small cell lung cancer. The sequencing sample was made of lung tumor tissue. The CDR3 protein is CSVSLSGGNSGTGELFF. CDR3 bases: TGCAGCGTTTCGCTCTCGGGGGGAAACTCGGGCACCGGGGAGCTGTTTTTT.